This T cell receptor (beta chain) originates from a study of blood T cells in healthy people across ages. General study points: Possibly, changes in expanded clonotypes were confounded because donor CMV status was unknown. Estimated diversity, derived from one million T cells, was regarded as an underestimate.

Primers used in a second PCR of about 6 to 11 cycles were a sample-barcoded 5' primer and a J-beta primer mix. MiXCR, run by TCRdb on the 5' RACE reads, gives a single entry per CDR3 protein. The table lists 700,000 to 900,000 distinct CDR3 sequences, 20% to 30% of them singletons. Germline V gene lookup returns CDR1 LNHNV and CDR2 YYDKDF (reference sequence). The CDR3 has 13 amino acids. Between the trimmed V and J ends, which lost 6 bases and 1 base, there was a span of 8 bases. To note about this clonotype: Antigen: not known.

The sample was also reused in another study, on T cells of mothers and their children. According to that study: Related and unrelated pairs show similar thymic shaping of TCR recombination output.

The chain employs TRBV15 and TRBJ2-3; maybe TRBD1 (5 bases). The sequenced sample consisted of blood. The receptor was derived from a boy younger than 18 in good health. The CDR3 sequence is CATRRGGTDTQYF. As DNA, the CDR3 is TGTGCCACCAGAAGGGGTGGCACAGATACGCAGTATTTT.